The 21 T cell receptor beta chains below were found in one sample sequenced in a study of patients and donors after allogeneic stem cell transplantation (dated by TCRdb to 2018 to 2021). The library was made by RT-PCR. The listed sequencing device is NextSeq 550. TCRdb reanalyzed the raw reads on its own, using fastp at Q25 for trimming and MiXCR for clone calling, and kept in-frame beta chains. Rows with one shared CDR3 protein collapse into an entry with the most common genes and DNA. The sample table shows approximately 99,000 distinct CDR3 sequences, and 35% are seen once. More than 25% of the sample goes to the ten largest clones. Source material: blood, either unsorted or a sorted T cell fraction (not recorded which). The receptors originated from a human donor who was either an allogeneic HSCT recipient or a stem cell or donor lymphocyte infusion donor (not recorded which). It is not recorded whose cells these are; they may come from a transplant donor.

The J gene is TRBJ2-5, the V gene TRBV4-3; D might be TRBD1 (6 bases). This CDR3 comprises 15 residues. From germline, CDR1 is LGHNA and CDR2 YSLEER. Trimming stripped 0 bases from V and 5 bases from J, with 13 bases between. DNA of the CDR3: TGCGCCAGCAGCCAAGATTGGGGCAGGGGCGAGACCCAGTACTTC. It specifies CASSQDWGRGETQYF.

The chain uses TRBV7-3 and TRBJ1-5; 9 bases align to TRBD1. Germline-derived CDR1 and CDR2 are SGHTA and FQGTGA. V lost 1 base to trimming and J lost 5 bases; unmatched junction nucleotides: 3. CDR3 size: 15 residues. In nucleotides, the CDR3 is TGTGCCAGCAGCTTAAGGACAGGGGCGCATCAGCCCCAGCATTTT. Translated, it gives CASSLRTGAHQPQHF.

A few counts support this clonotype. The J gene is TRBJ1-2, the V gene TRBV7-2; 8 positions agree with TRBD1. Germline assignment: CDR1 SGHTA and CDR2 FQGNSA. The V gene end was trimmed by 1 base and the J gene end by 4 bases; junction bases not matched to a gene: 2. CDR3 size: 14 residues. DNA of the CDR3: TGTGCCAGCAGCTTAGGGGACAGGATCTATGGCTACACCTTC. Protein sequence: CASSLGDRIYGYTF.

The chain recombines TRBV4-3 with TRBJ1-3; weak D call: TRBD1 (5 bases). In germline, CDR1 is LGHNA, CDR2 YSLEER. Deletions cut 0 bases from V and 2 bases from J, with 14 bases between. The CDR3 covers 17 residues. The CDR3 protein is CASSQEDGGRTGNTIYF. The CDR3 DNA is TGCGCCAGCAGCCAAGAAGACGGGGGGAGGACTGGAAACACCATATATTTT.

This clonotype was seen only a few times. This chain joins TRBV10-1 and TRBJ1-1, with D maybe TRBD1 (6 bases). CDR3 length: 13 amino acids. Germline lookup yields CDR1 WNHNN and CDR2 SYGVQD (reference sequence). Trimming shortened V by 6 bases and J by 6 bases, and 14 bases separated the two germline ends. The CDR3 spells CASRESRGSEAFF. The CDR3 DNA reads as TGCGCCAGCAGAGAGAGCAGGGGATCTGAAGCTTTCTTT.

This clonotype was recorded many times. This chain joins TRBV15 and TRBJ1-2; 7 positions agree with TRBD1. The length of the CDR3 is 13 residues. The V gene end was trimmed by 3 bases and the J gene end by 8 bases; junction bases not matched to a gene: 6. Germline V gives CDR1 LNHNV, CDR2 YYDKDF (reference sequence). CDR3 protein: CATSSETGTGYTF. The CDR3 DNA sequence: TGTGCCACCAGCAGTGAGACAGGGACCGGCTACACCTTC.

This clonotype turned up a few times. The gene calls are TRBV5-1 and TRBJ1-5, with D perhaps matching TRBD1 (5 bases). V was shortened by 4 bases and J by 4 bases, with 12 bases between the two germline ends. The CDR3 is made up of 14 amino acids. CDR1 and CDR2 from the germline V gene are SGHRS and YFSETQ. This chain's CDR3 is CASSLEDRNQPQHF. The CDR3 bases are TGCGCCAGCAGCCTGGAAGACAGAAATCAGCCCCAGCATTTT.

This clonotype was seen more than once but under ten times. The genes are TRBV7-2 and TRBJ1-1, with D tentatively TRBD1 (5 bases). The V end was cut by 4 bases, the J end by 4 bases, with 13 bases between. The CDR3 has 14 residues. Germline V gives CDR1 SGHTA, CDR2 FQGNSA. The CDR3 here is CASSYSGTGTEAFF. CDR3 coding DNA: TGTGCCAGCAGCTATTCGGGTACAGGCACTGAAGCTTTCTTT.

This clonotype was picked up a small number of times. The rearrangement joins TRBV6-1 to TRBJ1-4, with D unresolved. In germline, CDR1 is MNHNS, CDR2 SASEGT. V was trimmed by 2 bases and J by 7 bases, leaving 8 bases between them. CDR3 length: 13 residues. CDR3 sequence reads: CASSELLSEKLFF. The CDR3, as DNA: TGTGCCAGCAGTGAATTGCTGTCTGAAAAACTGTTTTTT.

The chain employs TRBV27 and TRBJ1-4; D remains unclear. This CDR3 spans 15 amino acids. Looked up from germline, CDR1 is MNHEY and CDR2 is SMNVEV (reference sequence). V lost 0 bases to trimming and J lost 7 bases, with 12 bases between them. The CDR3 is CASSLSTARIEKLFF. The CDR3 nucleotides are TGTGCCAGCAGTTTATCTACGGCCCGGATTGAAAAACTGTTTTTT.

This clonotype turned up a few times. The chain combines TRBV20-1 with TRBJ2-1, with 10 bases matching TRBD2. CDR3 length equals 16 residues. The V segment lost 3 bases and the J segment 4 bases; nucleotides outside the gene matches: 9. Germline V CDR1 and CDR2: DFQATT, SNEGSKA (reference sequence). CDR3 DNA sequence: TGCAGTGCTAGGATCAGACTAGCGGGCTCATACAATGAGCAGTTCTTC. Its protein is CSARIRLAGSYNEQFF.

The gene calls are TRBV10-3 and TRBJ2-7, with 10 bases aligning to TRBD2. The V gene end was trimmed by 6 bases and the J gene end by 0 bases; junction bases not matched to a gene: 5. This CDR3 has 15 amino acids. Germline V gene lookup returns CDR1 ENHRY and CDR2 SYGVKD. As DNA, the CDR3 is TGTGCCATCAGCTTCAGCGGGAGGGCCTCCTACGAGCAGTACTTC. Its protein product is CAISFSGRASYEQYF.

This chain connects TRBV28 to TRBJ1-4; a weak D match, TRBD1 (5 bases). This CDR3 spans 13 amino acids. The V and J ends lost 8 bases and 5 bases respectively, with 12 bases between them. Germline V CDR1 and CDR2: MDHEN, SYDVKM. CDR3 sequence (DNA): TGTGCCAGCCGGGGGTCCGTAAATGAAAAACTGTTTTTT. Translation: CASRGSVNEKLFF.

This clonotype occurred a few times. As DNA, the CDR3 is TGTGCCAGCAGCTTGGCCCCGGTCAGGGCATCGCTGGGCAATCAGCCCCAGCATTTT. Translation gives CASSLAPVRASLGNQPQHF. J is TRBJ1-5 and V is TRBV5-5; D is possibly TRBD1 (5 bases). V was shortened by 0 bases and J by 2 bases, with 21 bases between the two germline ends. The CDR3 consists of 19 residues. CDR1 and CDR2 (germline): SGHKS, YYEKEE (reference sequence). Full variable domain (rest looked up from reference TRBV5-5 and TRBJ1-5): DAGVTQSPTHLIKTRGQQVTLRCSPISGHKSVSWYQQVLGQGPQFIFQYYEKEERGRGNFPDRFSARQFPNYSSELNVNALLLGDSALYLCASSLAPVRASLGNQPQHFGDGTRLSIL.

The chain employs TRBV30 and TRBJ1-3, with 7 bases fitting TRBD1. The CDR3 extends over 12 amino acids. Germline V gene data show CDR1 as GTSNPN and CDR2 as SVGIG (reference sequence). The ends lost 8 bases at V and 1 base at J; junction bases unmatched: 2. Here the CDR3 reads CAGDRSGNTIYF. The CDR3 nucleotides are TGTGCCGGGGACAGATCTGGAAACACCATATATTTT.

The chain combines TRBV28 with TRBJ1-1, with D possibly TRBD1 on 6 matching bases. CDR3 length equals 12 residues. With 5 bases removed from V and 5 bases from J, the gap between germline ends came to 9 bases. Germline CDR1 is MDHEN and CDR2 is SYDVKM. CDR3 sequence (DNA): TGTGCCAGCAGTAGGGGGTGGACTGAAGCTTTCTTT. The encoded protein is CASSRGWTEAFF.

This chain connects TRBV15 to TRBJ1-2; D gene ambiguous. The ends were cut back, 0 bases at V and 7 bases at J, with 9 bases in the middle. The CDR3 covers 13 residues. CDR1 and CDR2 (germline): LNHNV, YYDKDF (reference sequence). CDR3 nucleotides: TGTGCCACCAGCAGAGATCCTTCTGGTGGCTACACCTTC. This sequence encodes CATSRDPSGGYTF.

This clonotype was detected only a few times. The chain links TRBV27 to TRBJ1-4, with D possibly matching TRBD1 (5 bases). The germline V and J ends were trimmed by 9 bases and 3 bases, with 17 bases remaining between them. The CDR3 extends over 15 amino acids. Germline CDR1 and CDR2: MNHEY and SMNVEV (reference sequence). The DNA for the CDR3 is TGTGCCAGATTTTACCGGGACCGCCCTAATGAAAAACTGTTTTTT. It translates to CARFYRDRPNEKLFF.

This clonotype turned up a few times. The chain carries TRBV19 and TRBJ1-1, with D unresolved. The V gene's germline CDR1 is LNHDA and CDR2 SQIVND (reference sequence). Between the trimmed V and J ends, which lost 2 bases and 2 bases, there was a span of 18 bases. The CDR3 sequence is 17 residues long. CDR3 coding DNA: TGTGCCAGTAGTATAAGAGGAAAGGCAGATACAAACACTGAAGCTTTCTTT. The encoded protein is CASSIRGKADTNTEAFF.

This clonotype was counted a few times. The V call is TRBV20-1, the J call TRBJ1-4, with a possible D match to TRBD1 (5 bases). CDR1 is DFQATT and CDR2 is SNEGSKA in the germline V gene (reference sequence). The germline V and J ends were trimmed by 5 bases and 7 bases, with 14 bases remaining between them. CDR3 length: 13 residues. CDR3 nucleotide sequence: TGCAGTGCTGGAGGGGAGCTTGGTGAAAAACTGTTTTTT. The encoded protein is CSAGGELGEKLFF.

The chain couples TRBV24-1 to TRBJ1-5; D remains ambiguous. The CDR3 runs 18 residues. Germline lookup yields CDR1 KGHDR and CDR2 SFDVKD. Trimming removed 4 bases from V and 0 bases from J, with 18 bases in between. The CDR3 reads CATSEQPPLQYSNQPQHF. The DNA for the CDR3 is TGTGCCACCAGTGAGCAACCTCCCTTACAGTATAGCAATCAGCCCCAGCATTTT.